The next 14 T cell receptor beta chains were all read from a single sample in a study of T cells in Graves' hyperthyroidism and ophthalmopathy. Researchers amplified the TCR beta CDR3 regions from RNA transcripts. The HTBI primer set served for first-round RT-PCR of the TCR CDR3. TCRdb fed the multiplex PCR reads into MiXCR, producing one record per CDR3 protein. The sample lists 550,000 to 650,000 distinct CDR3 sequences, around 13% occurring once. Sequenced: blood. The receptors were sampled from a woman aged 25 to 39 with Graves' hyperthyroidism that later progressed to Graves' ophthalmopathy.

Comments on this clonotype: Lacking the conserved final phenylalanine or tryptophan, this CDR3 likely reflects a read error. This chain connects TRBV29-1 to TRBJ2-3, with 7 positions matching TRBD2. The V gene end was trimmed by 6 bases and the J gene end by 3 bases; junction bases not matched to a gene: 18. This CDR3 is built from 17 residues. Germline loops: CDR1 SQVTM, CDR2 ANQGSEA. Written as DNA, the CDR3 is TGCAGCGTCGCCGGGTTGAGGGCGGGAGCTGTAACAGATACGCAGTATTCT. Its protein is CSVAGLRAGAVTDTQYS.

This sequence joins TRBV19 and TRBJ1-1; 7 nucleotides align to TRBD1. Trimming removed 5 bases from V and 6 bases from J; junction bases left unmatched: 6. CDR1 is LNHDA, CDR2 SQIVND, per germline (reference sequence). The CDR3 sequence is 13 residues long. The CDR3 here is CASSSTGSPEAFF. In DNA, the CDR3 is TGTGCCAGTAGTTCGACAGGGTCCCCTGAAGCTTTCTTT.

This clonotype was picked up many times. This chain links TRBV28 with TRBJ1-4; TRBD1 matches at 7 bases. CDR3 length equals 17 residues. CDR1 is MDHEN, CDR2 SYDVKM, per germline. With 0 bases clipped from V and 0 bases from J, the junction kept 4 bases outside the gene matches. The CDR3 spells CASSLWGTVATNEKLFF. CDR3 DNA sequence: TGTGCCAGCAGTTTATGGGGGACAGTGGCAACTAATGAAAAACTGTTTTTT.

This clonotype has ten or more counts. The chain has TRBV27 and TRBJ2-4; weak D call: TRBD2 (6 bases). V was shortened by 8 bases and J by 0 bases, with 17 bases between the two germline ends. Germline CDR1 MNHEY, CDR2 SMNVEV (reference sequence). CDR3 size: 16 residues. The CDR3 coding sequence is TGTGCCAGCGCAATGCGGGGTCCATTAGCCAAAAACATTCAGTACTTC. Protein: CASAMRGPLAKNIQYF.

There are many counts of this clonotype. J is TRBJ2-2 and V is TRBV24-1, with TRBD1 as a possible D gene (5 bases). The germline V gene has CDR1 KGHDR and CDR2 SFDVKD. CDR3 length: 16 residues. V was clipped by 3 bases and J by 6 bases, with 16 bases between them. The CDR3 DNA is TGTGCCACCAGTGATCCCGGACAAGGCTGGCCCGGGGAGCTGTTTTTT. Amino acid sequence: CATSDPGQGWPGELFF.

In this sample, this clonotype turned up a few times. The chain combines TRBV7-2 with TRBJ2-3; TRBD1 matches at 10 bases. V trimming: 6 bases; J trimming: 2 bases; junction bases outside the gene matches: 5. Germline V gene sequence: CDR1 SGHTA, CDR2 FQGNSA. The CDR3 extends over 15 amino acids. CDR3 residues: CASSTGTGATDTQYF. CDR3 in DNA: TGTGCCAGCAGTACCGGGACAGGGGCCACAGATACGCAGTATTTT.

This clonotype appeared a few times. The chain is built from TRBV14 and TRBJ2-7; D remains ambiguous. The CDR3 is 13 amino acids. Deletions cut 2 bases from V and 4 bases from J, with 9 bases between. Looked up from germline, CDR1 is SGHDN and CDR2 is FVKESK. For the CDR3, the DNA is TGTGCCAGCAGCCAACCTGAGTTTTACGAGCAGTACTTC. This encodes CASSQPEFYEQYF.

This clonotype was seen many times. J is TRBJ2-1 and V is TRBV11-3, with TRBD2 identical over 13 bases. V lost 1 base and J lost 7; bases outside the gene matches: 13. Germline CDR1 and CDR2: SGHNT and YENEEA. The length of the CDR3 is 19 residues. CDR3: CASSLGNRTSGSVRNEQFF. CDR3 coding DNA: TGTGCCAGCAGCTTAGGAAATCGGACTAGCGGGAGTGTGAGAAATGAGCAGTTCTTC.

A remark on this clonotype: One junction end disagrees with the germline gene, perhaps due to a read error. CDR3 DNA sequence: TGCACCAGCAGCTTGTCAGGTGCTCTAAGACGTAACGAGCACTACTTC. This translates into CTSSLSGALRRNEHYF. This chain uses TRBV5-1 with TRBJ2-7; D gene uncertain. The CDR3 has 16 amino acids. Germline V gene data show CDR1 as SGHRS and CDR2 as YFSETQ.

This clonotype was found many times. The chain recombines TRBV28 with TRBJ2-3; D gene unclear. Between the trimmed V and J ends, which lost 4 bases and 2 bases, there was a span of 7 bases. CDR1 and CDR2 from the germline V gene are MDHEN and SYDVKM. CDR3 length equals 13 residues. CDR3 nucleotide sequence: TGTGCCAGCAGTTCCAGAATCACAGATACGCAGTATTTT. This encodes CASSSRITDTQYF.

Comment on this clonotype: Sequence at one end of the junction differs from germline and may be a read error. The V gene is TRBV20-1, the J gene TRBJ1-1; a possible D gene is TRBD1 (5 bases). CDR3 length: 12 residues. CDR1 is DFQATT and CDR2 is SNEGSKA in the germline V gene (reference sequence). The CDR3 here is CSARDTNTEASF. Written as DNA, the CDR3 is TGCAGTGCTAGGGACACTAACACTGAAGCTTCCTTT.

The J gene is TRBJ1-4, the V gene TRBV4-3; 7 bases line up with TRBD1. Germline-derived CDR1 and CDR2 are LGHNA and YSLEER. V trimming: 2 bases; J trimming: 4 bases; junction bases outside the gene matches: 4. This CDR3 is built from 15 residues. CDR3 bases: TGCGCCAGCAGCCAACGGGACAGCATTAATGAAAAACTGTTTTTT. It specifies CASSQRDSINEKLFF.

On this clonotype itself: A much larger clone sits a single nucleotide away, making a read error possible. V usage is TRBV25-1 and J usage is TRBJ2-7; 8 nucleotides align to TRBD2. The V and J ends lost 2 bases and 6 bases, in that order; junction bases with no gene match: 0. Looked up from germline, CDR1 is MGHDK and CDR2 is SYGVNS. This CDR3 is 12 amino acids long. CDR3 region: CASSEAGGEQYF. The CDR3 nucleotides are TGTGCCAGCAGTGAAGCGGGAGGCGAGCAGTACTTC.

With regard to this clonotype: A read error is possible here, since a much larger clone lies one base away. This sequence joins TRBV2 and TRBJ2-5; 9 bases line up with TRBD1. CDR3 size: 17 residues. Trimming took 5 bases from V and 3 from J; bases not matched to a gene: 13. Germline loops: CDR1 SNHLY, CDR2 FYNNEI. CDR3: CASSPIRTGDREETQYF. CDR3 nucleotides: TGTGCCAGCAGTCCCATTCGGACAGGGGATAGAGAAGAGACCCAGTACTTC.